Below are 13 T cell receptor beta chains sequenced from a single sample in a study of blood T cells in healthy people across ages. Sample-barcoded 5' priming and a J-beta primer mix drove a second PCR of about 6 to 12 cycles. TCRdb passed the 5' RACE reads through MiXCR, listing each CDR3 protein once. This table holds around 670,000 distinct CDR3 sequences, around 31% found once. The specimen sequenced was blood. The receptors originated from an elderly woman in good health.

In regard to this clonotype: Just one base apart from a much larger clone, this may be a read error. The chain carries TRBV7-9 and TRBJ1-6; the match to TRBD1 covers 7 bases. This CDR3 is built from 15 residues. Germline V lookup: CDR1 SEHNR, CDR2 FQNEAQ (reference sequence). The CDR3 sequence is CVSSSSGGENSPLHF. The CDR3 DNA is TGTGTCAGCAGCTCGTCAGGGGGAGAGAATTCACCCCTCCACTTT.

This clonotype was observed many times. The V gene is TRBV5-1, the J gene TRBJ2-5; unclear D gene. The CDR3 is made up of 12 amino acids. With 4 bases removed from V and 1 base from J, the gap between germline ends came to 5 bases. The germline V gene has CDR1 SGHRS and CDR2 YFSETQ. Here the CDR3 reads CASSNTQETQYF. CDR3 DNA sequence: TGCGCCAGCAGCAACACCCAAGAGACCCAGTACTTC.

This clonotype was observed a few times. This could be a read error, since a much larger clone is one nucleotide away. The chain carries TRBV12-3 or TRBV12-4 and TRBJ2-1, with D possibly called TRBD1 or TRBD2 (5 bases each). Trimming took off 1 base at V and 13 bases at J, with 14 bases between the two ends. This CDR3 has 13 residues. Written as DNA, the CDR3 is TGTGCCAGCAGTTTAGGGGGACGAGTAATCCAGTTCTTC. This encodes CASSLGGRVIQFF.

This clonotype was counted ten times or more. V usage is TRBV5-1 and J usage is TRBJ2-4, with 9 bases lining up with TRBD1. With V trimmed by 4 bases and J by 1 base, 6 bases remained unmatched. The CDR3 contains 16 residues. The germline V gene has CDR1 SGHRS and CDR2 YFSETQ. As DNA, the CDR3 is TGCGCCAGCAGCAGTTTACAGGGGGCGGCCAAAAACATTCAGTACTTC. It yields the protein CASSSLQGAAKNIQYF.

This clonotype was recorded many times. J is TRBJ2-3 and V is TRBV10-3; D unresolved. V was pared by 0 bases and J by 0 bases, with 7 bases between. The CDR3 sequence is 15 residues long. CDR1 is ENHRY, CDR2 SYGVKD, per germline. The CDR3 protein is CAISESIGSTDTQYF. Written as DNA, the CDR3 is TGTGCCATCAGTGAGTCGATTGGCAGCACAGATACGCAGTATTTT.

The chain uses TRBV20-1 and TRBJ1-2; TRBD1 agrees at 8 bases. CDR1 DFQATT and CDR2 SNEGSKA come from the germline V gene (reference sequence). After removal of 1 base from V and 6 bases from J, the junction contained 4 bases not matched to a gene. CDR3 length: 13 residues. DNA for the CDR3: TGCAGTGCTAGAGCACAGGGGGTGGATGGCTACACCTTC. The encoded protein is CSARAQGVDGYTF.

For this clonotype: Its ends do not fully match the called genes, so a read error is possible. Here the CDR3 reads CASSLATSGVSYEQYF. Here the CDR3 DNA reads TGTGCCAGTAGCTTAGCGACTAGCGGGGTGTCCTACGAGCAGTACTTC. The chain carries TRBV7-2 and TRBJ2-7, with 11 bases lining up with TRBD2. CDR1 and CDR2 from the germline V gene are SGHTA and FQGNSA. CDR3 length equals 16 residues.

This clonotype came up a few times. V and J are TRBV2 and TRBJ2-7; TRBD1 matches 12 bases. Germline trimming cut 4 bases from V and 1 base from J; bases unmatched to any gene: 5. Germline V gives CDR1 SNHLY, CDR2 FYNNEI. CDR3 size: 16 residues. CDR3 sequence reads: CASSGPGQGASYEQYF. The CDR3 region has the DNA TGTGCCAGCAGTGGGCCGGGACAGGGGGCGTCCTACGAGCAGTACTTC.

The rearrangement uses TRBV7-2 and TRBJ2-7; TRBD2 is a possible D gene (6 bases). The V gene lost 4 bases and the J gene lost 8 bases, with 21 bases spanning the gap. The germline V gene has CDR1 SGHTA and CDR2 FQGNSA. The CDR3 extends over 15 amino acids. The CDR3 loop is CASSSPGLGSTKQYF. The DNA for the CDR3 is TGTGCCAGCAGCTCGCCGGGACTTGGGTCTACGAAGCAGTACTTC. The full variable domain, in which reference TRBV7-2 and TRBJ2-7 provide the parts outside the CDR3, is GAGVSQSPSNKVTEKGKDVELRCDPISGHTALYWYRQSLGQGLEFLIYFQGNSAPDKSGLPSDRFSAERTGGSVSTLTIQRTQQEDSAVYLCASSSPGLGSTKQYFGPGTRLTVT.

Only a few counts were recorded for this clonotype. V gene TRBV10-3 combines with J gene TRBJ1-5, with D hard to call. Germline CDR1 is ENHRY and CDR2 is SYGVKD. This CDR3 has 12 residues. V lost 8 bases to trimming and J lost 4 bases, with 9 bases between them. Written as DNA, the CDR3 is TGTGCCATCGGACTGCCAAATCAGCCCCAGCATTTT. Encoded protein: CAIGLPNQPQHF.

Details on this clonotype: A read error may explain this, as a much larger clone is one base away. The rearrangement uses TRBV24-1 and TRBJ2-1, with D possibly being TRBD2 (6 bases). With 4 bases removed from V and 8 bases from J, the gap between germline ends came to 14 bases. The CDR3 runs 14 residues. Germline CDR1 is KGHDR and CDR2 is SFDVKD. The CDR3 spells CATSEGSRRDEQFF. In DNA, the CDR3 is TGTGCCACCAGTGAGGGGTCTCGGAGGGATGAGCAGTTCTTC.

This clonotype was detected only a few times. The chain employs TRBV20-1 and TRBJ2-1, with 8 bases that match TRBD2. The germline gives CDR1 DFQATT, CDR2 SNEGSKA (reference sequence). With 4 bases clipped from V and 8 bases from J, the junction kept 13 bases outside the gene matches. The CDR3 is made up of 15 amino acids. As DNA, the CDR3 is TGCAGTGCTATCGATAGCGGGGCCCCTTTGGATGAGCAGTTCTTC. Encoded protein: CSAIDSGAPLDEQFF.

The J gene is TRBJ2-3, the V gene TRBV12-3 or TRBV12-4; tentatively, D is TRBD1 (6 bases). CDR3 length: 16 amino acids. V was trimmed by 6 bases and J by 2 bases, leaving 18 bases between them. CDR3 protein: CASRGITGLHTDTQYF. The DNA for the CDR3 is TGTGCCAGCAGGGGGATTACAGGGTTGCACACAGATACGCAGTATTTT.